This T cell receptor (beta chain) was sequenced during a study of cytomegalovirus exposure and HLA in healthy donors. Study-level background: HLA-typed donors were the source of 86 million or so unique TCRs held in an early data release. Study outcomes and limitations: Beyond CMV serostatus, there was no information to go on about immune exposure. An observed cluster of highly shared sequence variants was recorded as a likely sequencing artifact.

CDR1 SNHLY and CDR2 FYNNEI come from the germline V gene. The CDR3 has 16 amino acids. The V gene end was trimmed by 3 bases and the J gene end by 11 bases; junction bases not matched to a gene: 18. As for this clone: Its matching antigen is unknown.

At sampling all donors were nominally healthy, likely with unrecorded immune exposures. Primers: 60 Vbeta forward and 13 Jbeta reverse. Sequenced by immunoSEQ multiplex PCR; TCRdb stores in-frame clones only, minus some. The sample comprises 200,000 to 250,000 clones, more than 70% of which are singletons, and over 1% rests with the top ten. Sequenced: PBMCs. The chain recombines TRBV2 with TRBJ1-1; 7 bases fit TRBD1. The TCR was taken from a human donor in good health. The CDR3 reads CASSERTGVGAPGAFF. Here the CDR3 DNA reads TGTGCCAGCAGTGAGCGTACAGGGGTTGGGGCCCCGGGGGCTTTCTTT. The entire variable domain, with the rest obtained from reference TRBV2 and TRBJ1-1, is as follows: EPEVTQTPSHQVTQMGQEVILRCVPISNHLYFYWYRQILGQKVEFLVSFYNNEISEKSEIFDDQFSVERPDGSNFTLKIRSTKLEDSAMYFCASSERTGVGAPGAFFGQGTRLTVV.